The subject of this entry is one TCR beta chain. The antigen remains undetermined. The sample comes from a study of cytotoxic CD8 clonotypes in ibrutinib-treated CLL. Findings and limits, study-wide: For progressing versus sustained-remission patients, sampling times were not the same.

Investigators sought sequencing depths of between 1 in 200,000 and 1 in 1 million T cells. Sequenced by immunoSEQ multiplex PCR; TCRdb stores in-frame clones only, minus some. Of about 50,000 clones listed, 71% are singletons. The sequence was collected from a human donor with chronic lymphocytic leukemia. The sequencing here drew on PBMCs, taken after 12 months of ibrutinib treatment.

CDR3: CASSSAGLAGSGNTGELFF. As DNA, the CDR3 is TGTGCCAGCTCTTCCGCTGGACTAGCGGGATCGGGGAACACCGGGGAGCTGTTTTTT. This chain connects TRBV18 to TRBJ2-2, with 12 bases fitting TRBD2. Germline values: CDR1 KGHSH, CDR2 LQKENI. J was trimmed by 1 base and V by 6 bases; bases with no gene match: 12. This CDR3 region has 19 residues.